This entry lists 25 T cell receptor beta chains sequenced from one sample in a study of CD8+ T cells in alopecia areata. Following RNA extraction, reverse transcription yielded cDNA that acted as the sequencing template. Sequenced by immunoSEQ multiplex PCR; TCRdb stores in-frame clones only, minus some. The table shows 45,000 to 70,000 clones, with around 96% occurring only once. The starting material was CD8+ T cells sorted from blood, obtained at week 0. Source of these receptors: a human donor with alopecia areata.

The rearrangement uses TRBV13 and TRBJ2-3; D assignment may be TRBD1 or TRBD2 (6 bases each). Trimming cost V 7 bases and J 2 bases, with 25 bases left between them. CDR1 PRHDT and CDR2 FYEKMQ come from the germline V gene (reference sequence). This CDR3 spans 18 amino acids. CDR3 nucleotide sequence: TGTGCCAGCACCATCTTGGGGGGCGCCTTTACTCCCACAGATACGCAGTATTTT. Translated: CASTILGGAFTPTDTQYF.

The chain recombines TRBV5-5 with TRBJ1-1; a possible D gene is TRBD1 (5 bases). Trimming shortened V by 4 bases and J by 1 base, and 14 bases separated the two germline ends. The V gene's germline CDR1 is SGHKS and CDR2 YYEKEE (reference sequence). The CDR3 extends over 15 amino acids. CDR3 region: CASSRHSGQNTEAFF. Written as DNA, the CDR3 is TGTGCCAGCAGCCGTCACTCGGGGCAGAACACTGAAGCTTTCTTT.

The chain recombines TRBV19 with TRBJ1-4, with D possibly being TRBD1 (5 bases). Per germline, CDR1 LNHDA and CDR2 SQIVND (reference sequence). This CDR3 comprises 11 residues. Between the trimmed V and J ends, which lost 11 bases and 4 bases, there was a span of 8 bases. CDR3 sequence (DNA): TGTGCCGGGGGAGATAATGAAAAACTGTTTTTT. This codes for CAGGDNEKLFF.

V is TRBV5-6 and J is TRBJ2-7, with 8 bases identical to TRBD2. Germline V gene data show CDR1 as SGHDT and CDR2 as YYEEEE. The length of the CDR3 is 14 residues. V gave up 9 bases and J gave up 1 base; unmatched junction bases: 9. CDR3 loop: CATEERGSSYEQYF. In DNA, the CDR3 is TGTGCCACCGAAGAGCGGGGGAGTTCCTACGAGCAGTACTTC.

The table lists this clone with a count of one. The chain uses TRBV4-3 and TRBJ2-7; 10 nucleotides match TRBD1. The CDR3 spans 14 residues. The germline gives CDR1 LGHNA, CDR2 YSLEER. The trim removed 6 bases at V and 5 bases at J, leaving 7 bases unmatched. The DNA of the CDR3 is TGCGCCAGCAGTCCCGGGACAGGGGATGACGAGCAGTACTTC. It specifies CASSPGTGDDEQYF.

The chain employs TRBV7-2 and TRBJ2-7; no reliable D call. With 1 base removed from V and 2 bases from J, the gap between germline ends came to 9 bases. There are 14 residues in the CDR3. Germline V gene lookup returns CDR1 SGHTA and CDR2 FQGNSA. CDR3: CASSLGLRPYEQYF. CDR3 coding DNA: TGTGCCAGCAGCTTAGGGCTTCGTCCCTACGAGCAGTACTTC.

The V gene is TRBV19, the J gene TRBJ2-7; D is tentatively TRBD1 or TRBD2 (5 bases each). This CDR3 has 16 amino acids. The V end was cut by 3 bases, the J end by 3 bases, with 18 bases between. The germline gives CDR1 LNHDA, CDR2 SQIVND (reference sequence). The CDR3 DNA reads as TGTGCCAGTAGTATCGATGAGGGGACCGGCCTCTACGAGCAGTACTTC. It codes for CASSIDEGTGLYEQYF. The full variable domain, in which reference TRBV19 and TRBJ2-7 provide the parts outside the CDR3, is DGGITQSPKYLFRKEGQNVTLSCEQNLNHDAMYWYRQDPGQGLRLIYYSQIVNDFQKGDIAEGYSVSREKKESFPLTVTSAQKNPTAFYLCASSIDEGTGLYEQYFGPGTRLTVT.

The chain couples TRBV29-1 to TRBJ2-2, with 8 bases aligning to TRBD1. The ends lost 5 bases at V and 4 bases at J; junction bases unmatched: 3. The V gene's germline CDR1 is SQVTM and CDR2 ANQGSEA. This CDR3 has 13 amino acids. CDR3: CSVSTGATGELFF. The CDR3 DNA reads TGCAGCGTTTCGACAGGGGCCACCGGGGAGCTGTTTTTT.

V is TRBV30 and J is TRBJ1-2; D ambiguous. Per the germline V gene, CDR1 is GTSNPN and CDR2 is SVGIG (reference sequence). The CDR3 covers 18 residues. The ends were cut back, 0 bases at V and 1 base at J, with 21 bases in the middle. CDR3 in DNA: TGTGCCTGGAGTGTAACCTACGGCAGAGAACGGATTAACTATGGCTACACCTTC. It translates to CAWSVTYGRERINYGYTF.

The chain is built from TRBV28 and TRBJ2-7; D not resolved. Trimming shortened V by 5 bases and J by 2 bases, and 4 bases separated the two germline ends. The CDR3 covers 11 residues. In germline, CDR1 is MDHEN, CDR2 SYDVKM. Here the CDR3 DNA reads TGTGCCAGCAGTACAGCCTACGAGCAGTACTTC. Its protein is CASSTAYEQYF.

The chain has TRBV7-9 and TRBJ2-2; maybe TRBD2 (7 bases). Per the germline V gene, CDR1 is SEHNR and CDR2 is FQNEAQ (reference sequence). The CDR3 totals 16 residues. The V end was cut by 1 base, the J end by 4 bases, with 13 bases between. The CDR3 sequence: CASSLGRGALTGELFF. CDR3 sequence (DNA): TGTGCCAGCAGCTTAGGACGGGGGGCCCTCACCGGGGAGCTGTTTTTT.

The gene calls are TRBV10-3 and TRBJ2-2; D ambiguous. The CDR3 covers 15 residues. Germline-derived CDR1 and CDR2 are ENHRY and SYGVKD. V was cut by 5 bases and J by 0 bases, with 10 bases left in between. The CDR3 loop is CAISIEEANTGELFF. CDR3 DNA: TGTGCCATCAGTATTGAGGAAGCGAACACCGGGGAGCTGTTTTTT.

This chain joins TRBV30 and TRBJ2-1, with D uncertain. CDR1 and CDR2 from the germline V gene are GTSNPN and SVGIG (reference sequence). Trimming stripped 5 bases from V and 7 bases from J, with 6 bases between. The CDR3 runs to 10 residues. The CDR3 protein is CAWGSNEQFF. DNA for the CDR3: TGTGCCTGGGGATCGAATGAGCAGTTCTTC.

V is TRBV29-1 and J is TRBJ2-1; the match to TRBD2 covers 9 bases. Germline lookup yields CDR1 SQVTM and CDR2 ANQGSEA. The trim removed 7 bases at V and 4 bases at J, leaving 8 bases unmatched. This CDR3 has 14 amino acids. The CDR3 here is CSGLAGTAYNEQFF. In DNA, the CDR3 is TGCAGCGGCCTAGCGGGGACAGCTTACAATGAGCAGTTCTTC.

V usage is TRBV7-9 and J usage is TRBJ2-7; D tentatively reads TRBD1 or TRBD2 (5 bases each). The V and J ends lost 5 bases and 5 bases respectively, with 10 bases between them. The CDR3 length is 12 residues. Germline V gene data show CDR1 as SEHNR and CDR2 as FQNEAQ (reference sequence). CDR3 bases: TGTGCCAGCAGCCCAATGGGGGACGAGCAGTACTTC. It specifies CASSPMGDEQYF.

V is TRBV5-5 and J is TRBJ2-1; 7 bases are shared with TRBD1. Trimming took 0 bases from V and 15 from J; bases not matched to a gene: 9. The CDR3 is 13 residues long. Germline CDR1 SGHKS, CDR2 YYEKEE (reference sequence). This chain's CDR3 is CASSLVTGAGVFF. The CDR3 coding sequence is TGTGCCAGCAGCTTGGTCACAGGGGCAGGAGTGTTCTTC.

The chain has TRBV7-2 and TRBJ2-2, with 7 positions matching TRBD1. The CDR3 runs 16 residues. Per germline, CDR1 SGHTA and CDR2 FQGNSA. J lost 0 bases, V lost 4 bases, and 5 bases had no gene match. CDR3 nucleotide sequence: TGTGCCAGCAGCTCTTCGGACAGGCCGAACACCGGGGAGCTGTTTTTT. Amino acid sequence: CASSSSDRPNTGELFF.

This chain connects TRBV7-2 to TRBJ2-7, with D uncertain. Trimming pared 1 base from V and 7 bases from J, leaving 14 bases between. CDR3 length equals 14 residues. Per the germline V gene, CDR1 is SGHTA and CDR2 is FQGNSA. CDR3 sequence reads: CASSLGDLTWEQYF. CDR3 nucleotide sequence: TGTGCCAGCAGCTTAGGAGACTTAACTTGGGAGCAGTACTTC.

J is TRBJ2-5 and V is TRBV6-6, with 10 bases fitting TRBD2. The CDR3 is 16 amino acids. Losses at the gene ends were 4 bases for V and 3 bases for J; bases not matched to a gene: 8. Germline V gene sequence: CDR1 MNHNY, CDR2 SVGAGI (reference sequence). Here the CDR3 reads CASSWVRAGGKETQYF. The CDR3 DNA reads as TGTGCCAGCAGTTGGGTACGAGCGGGGGGGAAAGAGACCCAGTACTTC.

The CDR3 sequence: CASSAGLAGNTGELFF. CDR3 nucleotide sequence: TGTGCCAGCAGTGCGGGACTAGCGGGGAACACCGGGGAGCTGTTTTTT. The V and J genes are TRBV27 and TRBJ2-2; the match to TRBD2 covers 12 bases. V shed 5 bases, J shed 1 base, and the junction held 2 bases outside the gene matches. The CDR3 is 16 amino acids. Per germline, CDR1 MNHEY and CDR2 SMNVEV (reference sequence).

V is TRBV7-9 and J is TRBJ2-7; 9 bases fit TRBD1. With V trimmed by 1 base and J by 1 base, 2 bases remained unmatched. CDR1 SEHNR and CDR2 FQNEAQ come from the germline V gene (reference sequence). The length of the CDR3 is 15 residues. CDR3 nucleotide sequence: TGTGCCAGCAGCTTAGATGGGACAGGGTCCTACGAGCAGTACTTC. It translates to CASSLDGTGSYEQYF.

V gene TRBV29-1 combines with J gene TRBJ2-5, with 8 bases aligning to TRBD1. This CDR3 region has 13 residues. Germline CDR1 is SQVTM and CDR2 is ANQGSEA. Trimming at V came to 2 bases and at J to 1 base, leaving 0 bases not matched to a gene. The CDR3 DNA sequence: TGCAGCGTTGAAACAGGGGGCCAAGAGACCCAGTACTTC. It translates to CSVETGGQETQYF.

The chain links TRBV14 to TRBJ2-6; no firm D call. The CDR3 covers 15 residues. Germline V gene data show CDR1 as SGHDN and CDR2 as FVKESK. The V and J ends lost 2 bases and 1 base respectively, with 6 bases between them. The CDR3 sequence: CASSQWRSGANVLTF. CDR3 nucleotide sequence: TGTGCCAGCAGCCAATGGAGATCTGGGGCCAACGTCCTGACTTTC.

The rearrangement uses TRBV7-9 and TRBJ1-1, with TRBD1 matching 7 bases. This CDR3 region has 14 residues. The germline V gene encodes CDR1 SEHNR and CDR2 FQNEAQ (reference sequence). The trim removed 5 bases at V and 0 bases at J, leaving 3 bases unmatched. CDR3 sequence (DNA): TGTGCCAGCAGCCACGGGACAGTGAACACTGAAGCTTTCTTT. This gives the protein CASSHGTVNTEAFF. Supplemented by reference TRBV7-9 and TRBJ1-1, the full variable domain reads DTGVSQNPRHKITKRGQNVTFRCDPISEHNRLYWYRQTLGQGPEFLTYFQNEAQLEKSRLLSDRFSAERPKGSFSTLEIQRTEQGDSAMYLCASSHGTVNTEAFFGQGTRLTVV.

The chain uses TRBV28 and TRBJ1-4; a possible D gene is TRBD1 (5 bases). The germline CDR1 and CDR2 sequences are MDHEN and SYDVKM. The length of the CDR3 is 17 residues. Trimming left V 2 bases short and J 5 bases short, with 18 bases between. The CDR3 DNA follows: TGTGCCAGCAGTTTAGAATTGCGCGGCAGGGAGAATGAAAAACTGTTTTTT. Its translation: CASSLELRGRENEKLFF.